This T cell receptor (beta chain) derives from a study of early T cells in non-severe SARS-CoV-2 infection. Study at large: Bulk RNA from unsorted whole blood was sequenced; chains were unpaired. Study-wide results and caveats: There was a bias toward anti-spike CD8 responses in VDJdb matching, which missed private and CD4 specificities.

Each single cDNA molecule received a unique molecular identifier. One entry per CDR3 protein, called by TCRdb with MiXCR from the 5' RACE reads. The data show 50,000 to 60,000 distinct CDR3 sequences, around 13% seen once. The germline V gene encodes CDR1 SGHAT and CDR2 FQNNGV. This CDR3 is built from 14 residues. Between the trimmed V and J ends, which lost 6 bases and 4 bases, there was a span of 16 bases. This clonotype was recorded at least ten times. Its antigen is not known. V gene TRBV11-2 combines with J gene TRBJ2-7, with D perhaps assigned TRBD1 or TRBD2 (5 bases each). The sequence derives from an adult who was a healthcare worker with PCR-confirmed SARS-CoV-2 infection or an uninfected control (not recorded which). The specimen was whole blood. The CDR3 protein is CASRRQTRGYEQYF. In DNA, the CDR3 is TGTGCCAGCAGGAGGCAGACGAGGGGTTACGAGCAGTACTTC.